This T cell receptor (beta chain) was observed in a study of regulatory T cells in long-lasting Graves disease. About this clonotype: What it binds is not known.

Broader study findings: Favoring TRBV28, TRBJ1-2 and TRBJ2-5 was a feature seen in persistent disease.

Time point given: newly diagnosed GD, antithyroid drugs for less than 3 months. From RNA extracted from PBMCs, the TCR library was made. In Xi'an, China, an endocrinology department was the source of patients. The CDR3 spans 15 residues. The V and J ends lost 4 bases and 5 bases respectively, with 14 bases between them. The germline CDR1 and CDR2 sequences are MGHDK and SYGVNS. Through Arm-PCR of CDR3 regions and iRepertoire HTBI primers, TCR beta libraries were built. From the multiplex PCR reads, TCRdb called clonotypes with MiXCR, one entry per CDR3 protein. The table has some 500,000 distinct CDR3 sequences, more than 15% seen once. The same sample was also used in a study of T cells in Graves' hyperthyroidism and ophthalmopathy. Per that paper: With the HTBI primer set, the TCR CDR3 went through a first round of RT-PCR. Most thyroid clonotypes that were expanded above 0.001 also turned up in blood.

The source material was peripheral blood mononuclear cells (PBMCs), sampled at new diagnosis, from a patient treated with antithyroid drugs. The V gene is TRBV25-1, the J gene TRBJ1-4, with a tentative D call TRBD1 (5 bases). The source is a woman aged 40-65 years with Graves disease. The DNA for the CDR3 is TGTGCCAGCAGTGCTCCCGGGACCGGAAATGAAAAACTGTTTTTT. Its protein product is CASSAPGTGNEKLFF.